This TCR beta chain was found in a study of T-cell reconstitution after alpha-beta-depleted transplantation in children. This clonotype was recorded at least ten times. With 0 bases clipped from V and 2 bases from J, the junction kept 5 bases outside the gene matches. CDR3 size: 16 residues. The germline V gene encodes CDR1 SGHTA and CDR2 FQGNSA. Unique molecular identifiers tagged the TCRbeta library. In TCRdb, the PCR reads were re-called with MiXCR into one record per CDR3 protein. Among a few hundred thousand distinct CDR3 sequences listed, about 8.8% were seen once. The rearrangement uses TRBV7-2 and TRBJ2-5, with 8 bases lining up with TRBD2. Sequenced here: PBMCs from the stem cell graft donor, sampled from the stem cell graft. The sequence was obtained from a human donor who donated a stem cell graft to a child with SCID. The CDR3 DNA is TGTGCCAGCAGCTTAGCGGGTACTAGCGGACAAGAGACCCAGTACTTC. This gives the protein CASSLAGTSGQETQYF.